These T cell receptor beta chains were read from a single sample in a study of cytomegalovirus exposure and HLA in healthy donors. Clones were read by immunoSEQ multiplex PCR, and TCRdb kept only the in-frame ones, dropping some. The sample yields 95,000 to 120,000 clones, about 77% seen once. Sequenced input: PBMCs. The receptors here all came from a woman in her 30s in good health and CMV-seropositive. CDR3s include the opening cysteine and the closing phenylalanine or tryptophan. Fields, in order: V gene, CDR3 length, clone size, D gene, J gene, CDR3 protein, CDR3 DNA. D genes are given only for firm matches. The listing skips clone size in some rows; elsewhere it reads once, few, many or a size class.

TRBV19,15,.,.,TRBJ2-7,CASSIRSGPFYEQYF,TGTGCCAGTAGTATTAGGAGCGGGCCGTTCTACGAGCAGTACTTC
TRBV13,13,once,.,TRBJ2-2,CASSSRGTGELFF,TGTGCCAGCAGCTCAAGAGGCACCGGGGAGCTGTTTTTT
TRBV19,12,.,.,TRBJ2-3,CASSMGPDTQYF,TGTGCCAGTAGTATGGGGCCAGATACGCAGTATTTT
TRBV7-6,15,.,.,TRBJ1-5,CASSPEEGFGQPQHF,TGTGCCAGCAGCCCCGAGGAGGGATTCGGTCAGCCCCAGCATTTT
TRBV18,15,.,.,TRBJ1-5,CASSLDQEGNQPQHF,TGTGCCAGCTCACTTGACCAGGAGGGCAATCAGCCCCAGCATTTT
TRBV4-1,17,.,.,TRBJ1-2,CASSQDLFGAVGYGYTF,TGCGCCAGCAGCCAAGATTTATTTGGGGCCGTGGGCTATGGCTACACCTTC
TRBV5-1,16,.,TRBD2,TRBJ2-1,CASSLRGRAPLDEQFF,TGCGCCAGCAGCTTGCGCGGGAGGGCACCCTTGGATGAGCAGTTCTTC
TRBV27,14,few,TRBD1,TRBJ2-7,CASSLLDRADEQYF,TGTGCCAGCAGTTTATTGGACAGGGCGGACGAGCAGTACTTC
TRBV6-1,15,few,TRBD1,TRBJ1-2,CASRPATGNNYGYTF,TGTGCCAGCAGGCCTGCGACAGGGAATAACTATGGCTACACCTTC
TRBV7-2,13,.,.,TRBJ1-5,CASSLQGYQPQHF,TGTGCCAGCAGCTTACAGGGCTATCAGCCCCAGCATTTT
TRBV7-9,17,.,TRBD1,TRBJ1-1,CASSRTGGITLNTEAFF,TGTGCCAGCAGTAGGACAGGGGGGATAACCTTGAACACTGAAGCTTTCTTT
TRBV7-8,12,.,.,TRBJ1-5,CASSLAREAQHF,TGTGCCAGCAGCTTAGCGAGGGAGGCCCAGCATTTT
TRBV2,12,.,.,TRBJ1-1,CASSGTLAEAFF,TGTGCCAGCAGTGGGACACTGGCTGAAGCTTTCTTT
TRBV30,13,few,.,TRBJ1-3,CAWKDWSGNTIYF,TGTGCCTGGAAAGACTGGTCTGGAAACACCATATATTTT
TRBV19,14,.,TRBD1,TRBJ2-2,CASKQGAGTGELFF,TGTGCCAGTAAACAGGGGGCGGGCACCGGGGAGCTGTTTTTT
TRBV13,16,.,TRBD1,TRBJ1-1,CASSFFARGRHTEAFF,TGTGCCAGCAGCTTCTTTGCCAGGGGGCGCCACACTGAAGCTTTCTTT
TRBV30,15,.,.,TRBJ1-2,CAWTGVDRGNYGYTF,TGTGCCTGGACCGGGGTGGACAGAGGTAACTATGGCTACACCTTC
TRBV6-5,14,few,.,TRBJ2-7,CASSLTGPFSEQYF,TGTGCCAGCAGTTTGACAGGTCCTTTCTCCGAGCAGTACTTC
TRBV30,15,.,.,TRBJ2-7,CAWSWGGALVNEQYF,TGTGCCTGGAGTTGGGGGGGGGCCTTAGTGAACGAGCAGTACTTC
TRBV27,17,.,TRBD1,TRBJ2-7,CASSFQHPGQGLYEQYF,TGTGCCAGCAGTTTCCAACATCCGGGACAGGGACTCTACGAGCAGTACTTC
TRBV7-3,13,.,TRBD1,TRBJ1-2,CASSLRQGSGYTF,TGTGCCAGCAGCCTCCGACAGGGAAGTGGCTACACCTTC
TRBV18,16,.,TRBD2,TRBJ2-3,CASSPTTSGGMDTQYF,TGTGCCAGCTCACCAACGACTAGCGGGGGGATGGATACGCAGTATTTT
TRBV10-3,17,.,TRBD2,TRBJ2-3,CAIRETLSGLATDTQYF,TGTGCCATCAGAGAGACACTTTCGGGACTAGCCACAGATACGCAGTATTTT
TRBV7-9,12,.,TRBD2,TRBJ2-7,CSTLSGESEQYF,TGTTCCACCCTTAGCGGGGAGTCCGAGCAGTACTTC
TRBV6-4,15,.,.,TRBJ2-3,CASSEVADSTDTQYF,TGTGCCAGCAGTGAGGTAGCGGACAGCACAGATACGCAGTATTTT
TRBV30,13,.,.,TRBJ1-1,CAWSTGVNTEAFF,TGTGCCTGGAGTACGGGGGTAAACACTGAAGCTTTCTTT
TRBV6-5,13,.,.,TRBJ1-3,CASQMSSGNTIYF,TGTGCCAGCCAAATGAGCTCTGGAAACACCATATATTTT
TRBV5-1,12,.,TRBD2,TRBJ2-1,CASSDSGAEQFF,TGCGCCAGCAGCGATAGCGGGGCCGAGCAGTTCTTC